This T cell receptor beta chain was sequenced for a study of STAT5B mutations in CD4+ large granular lymphocyte leukemia. General study findings and limits: Main leukemic clonotypes were patient-specific, but roughly 25% appeared at low frequency elsewhere.

There are 14 residues in the CDR3. Germline values: CDR1 SNHLY, CDR2 FYNNEI. V shed 8 bases and J 4 bases; nucleotides not matched to a gene: 5. The method was immunoSEQ multiplex PCR; TCRdb's version includes in-frame clones alone and lacks a portion of them. Here the sample spans more than 20,000 clones, 80% to 85% being singletons. Note on this clone: Its antigen is undetermined.

V and J are TRBV2 and TRBJ2-5; 12 nucleotides line up with TRBD2. The clonotype was recovered from a human donor in good health. Sequencing was performed on CD4+ T cells from blood buffy coats. The CDR3 protein is CASGPGLAGETQYF. CDR3 sequence (DNA): TGTGCCAGCGGCCCGGGACTAGCGGGAGAGACCCAGTACTTC. The full variable domain, rest sourced from reference TRBV2 and TRBJ2-5, is EPEVTQTPSHQVTQMGQEVILRCVPISNHLYFYWYRQILGQKVEFLVSFYNNEISEKSEIFDDQFSVERPDGSNFTLKIRSTKLEDSAMYFCASGPGLAGETQYFGPGTRLLVL.